Sequencing of this TCR beta chain was carried out in a study of vaccination and CD4 T cells after COVID-19. Overall study: The study enrolled six male and four female convalescents, two of whom were Hispanic. Samples after vaccination came a median about 72 days past dose two, ranging 14 to 241.

Comment on this clonotype: Its target is not known.

Cultured CD4+ T cell DNA underwent sequencing with the Oncomine TCR Beta short-read assay. One entry per CDR3 protein, called by TCRdb with MiXCR from the PCR reads. The sample lists 6,000 to 8,500 distinct CDR3 sequences, around 42% occurring once. Notes on the study in general: Convalescent patients' vaccine-specific clones were spike mono-reactive in 304 of 307 cases.

The treatment here: roughly 10-day PBMC culture with coronavirus spike peptide pools or control peptides (ViraFEST assay). The V gene end was trimmed by 4 bases and the J gene end by 0 bases; junction bases not matched to a gene: 6. The CDR3 consists of 16 residues. CDR1 KGHDR and CDR2 SFDVKD come from the germline V gene. Material for sequencing was CD4+ T cells from blood, cultured in vitro. The clonotype was recovered from a human donor who had recovered from COVID-19. The V and J genes are TRBV24-1 and TRBJ2-3; the match to TRBD1 covers 7 bases. The CDR3 coding sequence is TGTGCCACCAGTGAAAGGGGGCAGGGGAGCACAGATACGCAGTATTTT. Its translation: CATSERGQGSTDTQYF.